This section outlines one TCR beta chain sequence together with its context. Its antigen is currently unknown. Produced via immunoSEQ multiplex PCR; TCRdb's table is partial and in-frame only. Among about 140,000 clones listed, 80% were seen once. This record comes from a study of cytotoxic CD8 clonotypes in ibrutinib-treated CLL. Study context: Mean values per sample were around 270,000 productive templates and 98,000 or so productive rearrangements. Study-level findings and limits: Clonality grew at ibrutinib response; at progression, it decreased back toward baseline.

V shed 4 bases and J 7 bases; nucleotides not matched to a gene: 4. Germline-derived CDR1 and CDR2 are MNHEY and SMNVEV (reference sequence). The CDR3 loop spans 13 amino acids. The sequence was obtained from a human donor with chronic lymphocytic leukemia. Sample: PBMCs, taken after 36 months of ibrutinib treatment. This chain uses TRBV27 with TRBJ1-5; TRBD1 matches at 7 bases. The CDR3 DNA sequence: TGTGCCAGCAGTTCCCAGGGGGAGCAGCCCCAGCATTTT. Encoded protein: CASSSQGEQPQHF.